A selection of T cell receptor beta chains follows, all from one sample in a study of blood T cells in healthy people across ages. TCRdb re-analysed the 5' RACE reads in MiXCR, keeping a single row per CDR3 protein. This repertoire shows 750,000 to 950,000 distinct CDR3 sequences, 25% to 35% found once; its top ten account for around 9.6%. These data were likewise used in another study, on T cells of mothers and their children.

Sequenced: blood. These receptors were collected from a woman between 35 and 50 years old in good health. Both conserved end residues are part of each CDR3. D genes are given only for firm matches. Size values are once, few and many counts, or a class for expanded clones, and some rows have none.

V gene	D gene	J gene	clone size	CDR3 protein	CDR3 DNA
TRBV12-3/TRBV12-4	.	TRBJ2-5	.	CASDQRAGLQETQYF	TGTGCCAGCGATCAAAGAGCAGGACTCCAAGAGACCCAGTACTTC
TRBV12-3/TRBV12-4	.	TRBJ1-5	.	CASSLFRSNQPQHF	TGTGCCAGCAGTTTATTCCGTAGCAATCAGCCCCAGCATTTT
TRBV20-1	.	TRBJ1-5	few	CSARPGQYNQPQHF	TGCAGTGCTAGGCCTGGACAGTACAATCAGCCCCAGCATTTT
TRBV29-1	.	TRBJ2-7	many	CSVVVQVNEQYF	TGCAGCGTTGTTGTACAGGTAAACGAGCAGTACTTC
TRBV20-1	TRBD2	TRBJ2-5	.	CSAKGLAGRQETQYF	TGCAGTGCTAAAGGGTTAGCGGGACGGCAAGAGACCCAGTACTTC
TRBV6-1	.	TRBJ1-5	.	CASSEPRGISNQPQHF	TGTGCCAGCAGTGAACCAAGGGGGATTAGCAATCAGCCCCAGCATTTT
TRBV20-1	.	TRBJ1-1	few	CSARDARRGTEAFF	TGCAGTGCTAGAGATGCCCGGAGGGGCACTGAAGCTTTCTTT
TRBV19	TRBD2	TRBJ2-3	once	CASSSVGRGNADTQYF	TGTGCCAGTAGCAGCGTCGGGCGGGGGAACGCAGATACGCAGTATTTT
TRBV2	.	TRBJ1-6	.	CASSPWSWWDSPLHF	TGTGCCAGCAGTCCATGGTCCTGGTGGGATTCACCCCTCCACTTT
TRBV6-1	TRBD1	TRBJ1-2	few	CASSPDREPLTF	TGTGCCAGCAGTCCCGACAGGGAACCACTCACCTTC
TRBV7-2	.	TRBJ2-1	few	CASSFRSYNNEQFF	TGTGCCAGCAGCTTTAGATCTTATAACAATGAGCAGTTCTTC
TRBV12-3/TRBV12-4	.	TRBJ1-5	.	CASGPRTANSNQPQHF	TGTGCCAGCGGCCCCAGGACAGCAAATAGCAATCAGCCCCAGCATTTT
TRBV6-5	.	TRBJ1-6	.	CASSYSVFEDSPLHF	TGTGCCAGCAGTTACTCTGTTTTCGAGGATTCACCCCTCCACTTT
TRBV5-1	.	TRBJ2-2	.	CASSLTPDTGELFF	TGCGCCAGCAGCTTGACCCCAGACACCGGGGAGCTGTTTTTT
TRBV9	.	TRBJ2-1	.	CASSTPFAGWNEQFF	TGTGCCAGCAGTACCCCTTTTGCGGGTTGGAATGAGCAGTTCTTC
TRBV7-9	TRBD2	TRBJ2-7	.	CASSFVRGGYNEQYF	TGTGCCAGCAGCTTTGTGCGGGGGGGTTACAATGAGCAGTACTTC
TRBV28	.	TRBJ1-2	.	CASRQASYGYTF	TGTGCCAGCCGACAGGCCTCCTATGGCTACACCTTC
TRBV5-1	TRBD1	TRBJ2-2	few	CASTLQGDAPGELFF	TGCGCCAGCACTCTACAGGGGGATGCCCCCGGGGAGCTGTTTTTT
TRBV3-1	.	TRBJ1-3	.	CASSDPGRIDTIYF	TGTGCCAGCAGCGACCCGGGGAGGATAGACACCATATATTTT
TRBV28	.	TRBJ2-3	many	CASSQQIGGTDTQYF	TGTGCCAGCAGCCAGCAGATCGGCGGCACAGATACGCAGTATTTT
TRBV6-5	TRBD2	TRBJ2-1	.	CASRPGGGKRGQFF	TGTGCCAGCAGGCCCGGGGGGGGAAAACGGGGGCAGTTCTTC
TRBV28	.	TRBJ2-3	.	CASSFLRGSADTQYF	TGTGCCAGCAGTTTCCTCCGGGGGTCTGCAGATACGCAGTATTTT
TRBV6-5	TRBD1	TRBJ2-3	few	CASSSADRDGTQYF	TGTGCCAGCAGTTCTGCGGACAGGGACGGGACGCAGTATTTT
TRBV25-1	TRBD2	TRBJ2-3	.	CASLVGTSGTDTQYF	TGTGCCAGCTTGGTTGGGACTAGCGGCACAGATACGCAGTATTTT
TRBV7-2	.	TRBJ1-1	few	CASSLAQGRTVDTEAFF	TGTGCCAGCAGCTTAGCGCAGGGGCGTACAGTTGACACTGAAGCTTTCTTT
TRBV4-1	.	TRBJ2-3	.	CASSQDPGFTDTQYF	TGCGCCAGCAGCCAAGATCCCGGTTTCACAGATACGCAGTATTTT
TRBV4-3	.	TRBJ2-7	many	CASSQDRFGYEQYF	TGCGCCAGCAGCCAAGATAGGTTCGGCTACGAGCAGTACTTC
TRBV5-4	TRBD1	TRBJ1-2	.	CASSHWGQGPYGCTF	TGTGCCAGCAGCCACTGGGGACAGGGCCCGTATGGCTGCACCTTC
TRBV12-5	.	TRBJ2-7	many	CASGLPIYEQYF	TGTGCTAGTGGCCTTCCAATTTACGAGCAGTACTTC
TRBV2	.	TRBJ1-5	.	CASSEARGGNQPQHF	TGTGCCAGCAGTGAAGCCCGGGGAGGCAATCAGCCCCAGCATTTT
TRBV20-1	.	TRBJ2-7	few	CSARDRRRTWGYYEQYF	TGCAGTGCTAGAGATCGGAGGCGGACTTGGGGGTACTACGAGCAGTACTTC
TRBV3-1	TRBD1	TRBJ2-7	few	CASSQEAWDRFYEQYF	TGTGCCAGCAGCCAAGAGGCATGGGACAGGTTCTACGAGCAGTACTTC
TRBV5-1	.	TRBJ1-1	.	CASSLVSGPLEAFF	TGCGCCAGCAGCTTGGTTTCAGGGCCCCTTGAAGCTTTCTTT
TRBV23-1	.	TRBJ2-7	.	CPKQGSCEQYF	TGCCCCAAGCAGGGGAGCTGCGAGCAGTACTTC
TRBV5-1	.	TRBJ2-7	.	CASSVVKQGHEQYF	TGCGCCAGCAGCGTGGTCAAACAGGGCCACGAGCAGTACTTC
TRBV5-1	.	TRBJ1-4	.	CASNRDGNEKLFF	TGCGCCAGCAACCGGGACGGTAATGAAAAACTGTTTTTT
TRBV14	TRBD1	TRBJ2-1	.	CASSFTDRGGNERFF	TGTGCCAGCAGCTTTACCGACAGGGGTGGCAATGAGCGGTTCTTC
TRBV2	TRBD1	TRBJ1-2	.	CASSLPGQGVDGYTF	TGTGCCAGCAGTCTCCCGGGACAGGGGGTAGATGGCTACACCTTC
TRBV28	.	TRBJ1-2	few	CASSLWSRGGGYTF	TGTGCCAGCAGTTTATGGAGCAGGGGAGGGGGCTACACCTTC
TRBV6-2/TRBV6-3	.	TRBJ1-6	few	CASSYSPGVGSPLHF	TGTGCCAGCAGTTACTCTCCAGGGGTTGGCTCACCCCTCCACTTT
TRBV6-6	TRBD1	TRBJ2-4	few	CASSRQGAGNIQYF	TGTGCCAGCAGCCGACAGGGGGCGGGGAACATTCAGTACTTC
TRBV20-1	TRBD1	TRBJ1-3	few	CSARAPSGTGRSHIGNTIYF	TGCAGTGCTAGAGCCCCATCGGGGACAGGGAGGTCTCATATCGGAAACACCATATATTTT
TRBV7-2	TRBD1	TRBJ1-4	.	CASSMDRGAEKLFF	TGTGCCAGCAGCATGGACAGGGGGGCTGAAAAACTGTTTTTT
TRBV27	.	TRBJ1-6	few	CASSFARGGISYNSPLHF	TGTGCCAGCAGTTTTGCTCGCGGAGGGATATCCTATAATTCACCCCTCCACTTT
TRBV12-3/TRBV12-4	TRBD1	TRBJ2-6	many	CASSNRGSSGANVLTF	TGTGCCAGCAGCAACAGGGGAAGCTCTGGGGCCAACGTCCTGACTTTC
TRBV25-1	.	TRBJ2-3	.	CASSEWGWGKGTDTQYF	TGTGCCAGCAGTGAATGGGGTTGGGGGAAGGGCACAGATACGCAGTATTTT
TRBV7-9	.	TRBJ2-5	.	CASETTTGIQETQYF	TGTGCCAGCGAAACTACTACAGGGATCCAAGAGACCCAGTACTTC